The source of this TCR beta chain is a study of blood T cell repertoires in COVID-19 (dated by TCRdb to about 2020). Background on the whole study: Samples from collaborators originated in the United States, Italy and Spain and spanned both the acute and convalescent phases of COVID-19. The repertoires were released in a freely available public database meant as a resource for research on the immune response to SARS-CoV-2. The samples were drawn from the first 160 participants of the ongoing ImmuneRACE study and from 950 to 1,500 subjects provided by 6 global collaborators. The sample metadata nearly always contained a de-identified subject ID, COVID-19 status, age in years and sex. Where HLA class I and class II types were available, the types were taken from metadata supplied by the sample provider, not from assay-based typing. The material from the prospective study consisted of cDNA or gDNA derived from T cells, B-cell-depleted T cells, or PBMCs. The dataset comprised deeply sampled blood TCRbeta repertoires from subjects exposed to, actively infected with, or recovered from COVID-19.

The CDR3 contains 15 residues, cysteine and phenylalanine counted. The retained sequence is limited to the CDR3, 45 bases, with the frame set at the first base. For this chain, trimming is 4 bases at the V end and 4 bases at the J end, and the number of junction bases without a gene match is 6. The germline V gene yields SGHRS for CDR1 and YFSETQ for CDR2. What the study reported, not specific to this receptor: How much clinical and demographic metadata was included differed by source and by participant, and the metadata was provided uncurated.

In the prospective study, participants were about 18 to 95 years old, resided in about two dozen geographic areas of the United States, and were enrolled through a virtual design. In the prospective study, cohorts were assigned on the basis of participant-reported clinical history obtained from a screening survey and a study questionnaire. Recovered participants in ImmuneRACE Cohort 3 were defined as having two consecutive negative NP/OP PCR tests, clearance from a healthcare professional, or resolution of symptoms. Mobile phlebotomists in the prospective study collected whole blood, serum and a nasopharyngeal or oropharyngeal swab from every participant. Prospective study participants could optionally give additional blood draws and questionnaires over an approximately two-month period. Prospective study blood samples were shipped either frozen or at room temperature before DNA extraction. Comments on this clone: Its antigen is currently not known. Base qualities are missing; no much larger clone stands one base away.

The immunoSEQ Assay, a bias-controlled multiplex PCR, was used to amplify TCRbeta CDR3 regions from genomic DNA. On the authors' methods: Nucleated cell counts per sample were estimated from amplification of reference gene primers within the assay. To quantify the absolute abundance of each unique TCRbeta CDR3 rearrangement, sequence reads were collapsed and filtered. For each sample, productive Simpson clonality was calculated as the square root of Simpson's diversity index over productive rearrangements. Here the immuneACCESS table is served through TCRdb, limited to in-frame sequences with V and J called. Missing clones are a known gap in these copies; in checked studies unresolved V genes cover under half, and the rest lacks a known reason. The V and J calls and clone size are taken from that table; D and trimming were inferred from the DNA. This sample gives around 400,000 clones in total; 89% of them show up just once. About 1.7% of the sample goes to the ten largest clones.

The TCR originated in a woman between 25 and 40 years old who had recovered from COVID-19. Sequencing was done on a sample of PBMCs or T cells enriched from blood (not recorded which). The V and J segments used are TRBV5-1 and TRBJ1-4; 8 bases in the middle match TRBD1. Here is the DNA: TGCGCCAGCAGCCCGACGGGACAGGTTAATGAAAAACTGTTTTTT. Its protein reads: CASSPTGQVNEKLFF.